The 21 T cell receptor beta chains presented below share a single source sample, sequenced in a study of CD8+ T cells in alopecia areata. The authors extracted RNA and reverse transcribed it into cDNA as the sequencing template. Sequencing used immunoSEQ multiplex PCR; TCRdb keeps in-frame clones, though not all of them. This table has 110,000 to 150,000 clones, about 51% appearing once. Sample: CD4+ T cells sorted from blood, taken at week 0. These receptors came from a human donor with alopecia areata.

This clone was seen a handful of times. This sequence joins TRBV2 and TRBJ2-7, with D maybe TRBD2 (5 bases). Between the trimmed V and J ends, which lost 10 bases and 6 bases, there was a span of 22 bases. Germline CDR1 and CDR2: SNHLY and FYNNEI. This CDR3 spans 14 amino acids. The CDR3 loop reads CATRGYGGLGEQYF. The CDR3 DNA reads as TGTGCCACCCGAGGCTACGGAGGTCTGGGCGAGCAGTACTTC.

The rearrangement joins TRBV15 to TRBJ1-4, with D hard to call. The CDR3 has 13 residues. The germline CDR1 and CDR2 sequences are LNHNV and YYDKDF (reference sequence). The V end was cut by 5 bases, the J end by 6 bases, with 10 bases between. CDR3 protein: CATSPRAYEKLFF. CDR3 coding DNA: TGTGCCACCAGCCCTCGGGCGTATGAAAAACTGTTTTTT.

The chain has TRBV30 and TRBJ1-3; D ambiguous. V lost 4 bases and J 0 bases, leaving 7 bases between the germline ends. This CDR3 is built from 13 residues. CDR1 is GTSNPN and CDR2 is SVGIG in the germline V gene (reference sequence). CDR3 amino acids: CAWNLNSGNTIYF. Written as DNA, the CDR3 is TGTGCCTGGAACCTTAACTCTGGAAACACCATATATTTT. Supplemented by reference TRBV30 and TRBJ1-3, the full variable domain reads SQTIHQWPATLVQPVGSPLSLECTVEGTSNPNLYWYRQAAGRGLQLLFYSVGIGQISSEVPQNLSASRPQDRQFILSSKKLLLSDSGFYLCAWNLNSGNTIYFGEGSWLTVV.

There are a few counts of this clone. The rearrangement uses TRBV19 and TRBJ2-3; either TRBD1 or TRBD2 may supply D (5 bases each). Per germline, CDR1 LNHDA and CDR2 SQIVND (reference sequence). Trimming pared 3 bases from V and 10 bases from J, leaving 14 bases between. The CDR3 consists of 13 residues. The CDR3 DNA sequence: TGTGCCAGTAGTATGCGTCGGGACGGGCCGCAGTATTTT. The encoded protein is CASSMRRDGPQYF. Drawing the rest from reference TRBV19 and TRBJ2-3, the complete variable domain is DGGITQSPKYLFRKEGQNVTLSCEQNLNHDAMYWYRQDPGQGLRLIYYSQIVNDFQKGDIAEGYSVSREKKESFPLTVTSAQKNPTAFYLCASSMRRDGPQYFGPGTRLTVL.

This clone was counted once. The chain employs TRBV30 and TRBJ2-5, with a tentative D call TRBD1 (6 bases). V dropped 4 bases and J dropped 5 bases, with 14 bases sitting between them. Germline-derived CDR1 and CDR2 are GTSNPN and SVGIG (reference sequence). The CDR3 runs to 13 residues. CDR3 nucleotides: TGTGCCTGGACTACAGGGCGGTTGGAGACCCAGTACTTC. Its protein product is CAWTTGRLETQYF.

This chain links TRBV18 with TRBJ2-5; D may be TRBD2 (6 bases). The CDR3 has 12 amino acids. The germline CDR1 and CDR2 sequences are KGHSH and LQKENI. V lost 2 bases to trimming and J lost 14 bases, with 15 bases between them. As DNA, the CDR3 is TGTGCCAGCTCACCAGAGGGGACTCCGCGATACTTC. Its translation: CASSPEGTPRYF.

The chain couples TRBV5-1 to TRBJ2-1; weak D call: TRBD2 (5 bases). V lost 1 base, J lost 7 bases, and 15 bases lay in between. This CDR3 spans 15 amino acids. CDR1 is SGHRS and CDR2 is YFSETQ in the germline V gene. CDR3 DNA sequence: TGCGCCAGCAGCTTGTCACAGCGGAGGATGAATGAGCAGTTCTTC. This gives the protein CASSLSQRRMNEQFF.

This sequence joins TRBV29-1 and TRBJ1-3; no firm D call. This CDR3 region has 12 residues. V lost 7 bases to trimming and J lost 0 bases, with 7 bases between them. Germline lookup yields CDR1 SQVTM and CDR2 ANQGSEA. The CDR3 DNA follows: TGCAGCGGGGTTAGCTCTGGAAACACCATATATTTT. Amino acid sequence: CSGVSSGNTIYF. Based on the CDR3 plus reference TRBV29-1 and TRBJ1-3, the full variable domain is SAVISQKPSRDICQRGTSLTIQCQVDSQVTMMFWYRQQPGQSLTLIATANQGSEATYESGFVIDKFPISRPNLTFSTLTVSNMSPEDSSIYLCSGVSSGNTIYFGEGSWLTVV.

The V gene is TRBV15, the J gene TRBJ1-1; 7 bases are shared with TRBD1. V shed 0 bases, J shed 7 bases, and the junction held 5 bases outside the gene matches. In germline, CDR1 is LNHNV, CDR2 YYDKDF (reference sequence). This CDR3 has 14 amino acids. The CDR3, as DNA: TGTGCCACCAGCAGAGATCAAGGGACAGATGAAGCTTTCTTT. The encoded protein is CATSRDQGTDEAFF.

V is TRBV7-2 and J is TRBJ2-5; 12 bases map to TRBD2. CDR1 and CDR2 from the germline V gene are SGHTA and FQGNSA. Trimming removed 1 base from V and 5 bases from J; junction bases left unmatched: 5. The CDR3 is made up of 16 amino acids. The CDR3 DNA is TGTGCCAGCAGCTTAGGGTCTAGCGGGAGGGGGGAGACCCAGTACTTC. Protein product: CASSLGSSGRGETQYF.

The chain employs TRBV29-1 and TRBJ2-7; 9 nucleotides align to TRBD1. The CDR3 spans 14 residues. V shed 3 bases, J shed 5 bases, and the junction held 8 bases outside the gene matches. CDR1 and CDR2 from the germline V gene are SQVTM and ANQGSEA. CDR3 coding DNA: TGCAGCGTTGAGTGGACAGGGGTGGGACACGAGCAGTACTTC. The encoded protein is CSVEWTGVGHEQYF.

The chain recombines TRBV25-1 with TRBJ2-7; unclear D gene. This CDR3 spans 12 amino acids. Germline V gene lookup returns CDR1 MGHDK and CDR2 SYGVNS. Trimming removed 5 bases from V and 1 base from J, with 6 bases in between. CDR3 nucleotides: TGTGCCAGCAGTCACGAGTCCTACGAGCAGTACTTC. This codes for CASSHESYEQYF.

The rearrangement joins TRBV5-1 to TRBJ2-7, with a possible D match to TRBD2 (6 bases). V lost 3 bases and J lost 2, with 15 bases in between. The length of the CDR3 is 15 residues. Germline V gene lookup returns CDR1 SGHRS and CDR2 YFSETQ. Written as DNA, the CDR3 is TGCGCCAGCAGCTACACGGGAGAACCCCCCTACGAGCAGTACTTC. Encoded protein: CASSYTGEPPYEQYF. Full variable domain (remainder filled in from reference TRBV5-1 and TRBJ2-7): KAGVTQTPRYLIKTRGQQVTLSCSPISGHRSVSWYQQTPGQGLQFLFEYFSETQRNKGNFPGRFSGRQFSNSRSEMNVSTLELGDSALYLCASSYTGEPPYEQYFGPGTRLTVT.

The genes are TRBV25-1 and TRBJ1-2; unclear D gene. The CDR3 is 13 residues long. With 7 bases removed from V and 0 bases from J, the gap between germline ends came to 9 bases. From germline, CDR1 is MGHDK and CDR2 SYGVNS. CDR3 in DNA: TGTGCCAGCATAGGGTTTCCTAACTATGGCTACACCTTC. It codes for CASIGFPNYGYTF.

This clone was detected a few times. This sequence joins TRBV19 and TRBJ1-5; D uncertain. Germline values: CDR1 LNHDA, CDR2 SQIVND (reference sequence). V shed 1 base and J shed 0 bases, with 7 bases lying between them. CDR3 length equals 15 residues. CDR3 in amino acids: CASSIGGNSNQPQHF. CDR3 in DNA: TGTGCCAGTAGTATAGGTGGGAATAGCAATCAGCCCCAGCATTTT.

The CDR3, as DNA: TGTGCAACCCGACAGAACCTCAATGAAAAACTGTTTTTT. It translates to CATRQNLNEKLFF. The J gene is TRBJ1-4, the V gene TRBV30; a weak D match, TRBD1 (5 bases). The CDR3 is 13 amino acids. Germline assignment: CDR1 GTSNPN and CDR2 SVGIG (reference sequence).

This clone was observed a handful of times. The genes are TRBV6-5 and TRBJ2-5; 8 nucleotides match TRBD1. The CDR3 totals 16 residues. With V trimmed by 2 bases and J by 0 bases, 5 bases remained unmatched. Germline V gene data show CDR1 as MNHEY and CDR2 as SVGAGI. This CDR3 reads CASSYHRQGYQETQYF. The DNA of the CDR3 is TGTGCCAGCAGTTACCACCGACAGGGGTACCAAGAGACCCAGTACTTC.

This chain joins TRBV18 and TRBJ1-1; TRBD1 matches 8 bases. J lost 0 bases, V lost 5 bases, and 8 bases had no gene match. Germline V gene data show CDR1 as KGHSH and CDR2 as LQKENI. The CDR3 contains 16 residues. In DNA, the CDR3 is TGTGCCAGCTCATCTGGACAGGGTGGAATGAACACTGAAGCTTTCTTT. Translated: CASSSGQGGMNTEAFF. The full variable domain, in which reference TRBV18 and TRBJ1-1 provide the parts outside the CDR3, is NAGVMQNPRHLVRRRGQEARLRCSPMKGHSHVYWYRQLPEEGLKFMVYLQKENIIDESGMPKERFSAEFPKEGPSILRIQQVVRGDSAAYFCASSSGQGGMNTEAFFGQGTRLTVV.

This clone was counted between two and nine times. This chain connects TRBV2 to TRBJ1-2, with 10 bases that match TRBD1. CDR3 length equals 17 residues. Germline V gene data show CDR1 as SNHLY and CDR2 as FYNNEI. With 7 bases clipped from V and 4 bases from J, the junction kept 15 bases outside the gene matches. CDR3 residues: CASNPAPGQGIFYGYTF. As DNA, the CDR3 is TGTGCCAGCAACCCCGCCCCGGGACAGGGGATCTTCTATGGCTACACCTTC.

This clone was seen repeatedly, ten times or more. One end of the junction is discordant with germline, which a read error may explain. The chain employs TRBV7-2 and TRBJ2-7; D is unresolved. Germline CDR1 SGHTA, CDR2 FQGNSA. This CDR3 has 11 amino acids. CDR3 nucleotides: TGTGCCAGCAGCGTAGCCTACGAGCAGTACTTC. Protein sequence: CASSVAYEQYF. The whole variable domain, remainder taken from reference TRBV7-2 and TRBJ2-7, is GAGVSQSPSNKVTEKGKDVELRCDPISGHTALYWYRQSLGQGLEFLIYFQGNSAPDKSGLPSDRFSAERTGGSVSTLTIQRTQQEDSAVYLCASSVAYEQYFGPGTRLTVT.

J is TRBJ2-7 and V is TRBV5-1, with D perhaps TRBD2 (6 bases). Germline V gene data show CDR1 as SGHRS and CDR2 as YFSETQ. Trimming took off 0 bases at V and 6 bases at J, with 16 bases between the two ends. The CDR3 covers 15 residues. CDR3 region: CASSLVSGLGGEQYF. DNA of the CDR3: TGCGCCAGCAGCTTGGTCTCCGGACTGGGGGGCGAGCAGTACTTC.